The 31 T cell receptor beta chains below were found in one sample sequenced in a study of blood T cell repertoires in COVID-19. Libraries were prepared by immunoSEQ multiplex PCR; TCRdb keeps only in-frame clonotypes and omits some of them. The sample includes 200,000 to 300,000 clones, more than 80% of them seen just once. The sample was peripheral blood. These receptor sequences come from a woman of 80 years or more with COVID-19, enrolled during active disease.

The chain employs TRBV3-1 (or the pseudogene TRBV3-2) and TRBJ2-2; 7 nucleotides agree with TRBD2. Germline lookup yields CDR1 LGHDT and CDR2 YNNKEL (reference sequence). The CDR3 spans 16 residues. V shed 2 bases and J 6 bases; nucleotides not matched to a gene: 9. The CDR3 is CASSQRSGGGAGELFF. CDR3 nucleotides: TGTGCCAGCAGCCAAAGATCGGGCGGGGGAGCCGGGGAGCTGTTTTTT.

The CDR3 bases are TGTGCCAGCAGTGGGGGGGACACTGAAGCTTTCTTT. It is translated as CASSGGDTEAFF. J is TRBJ1-1 and V is TRBV2, with D possibly TRBD1 on 5 matching bases. The V and J ends lost 4 bases and 3 bases respectively, with 6 bases between them. There are 12 residues in the CDR3. The germline gives CDR1 SNHLY, CDR2 FYNNEI.

The CDR3 sequence: CASSPRGTAGNTIYF. In DNA, the CDR3 is TGTGCCAGCAGTCCTCGAGGCACGGCTGGAAACACCATATATTTT. The chain carries TRBV5-5 and TRBJ1-3; D is undetermined. V was clipped by 5 bases and J by 2 bases, with 14 bases between them. Germline V gives CDR1 SGHKS, CDR2 YYEKEE (reference sequence). This CDR3 comprises 15 residues. Full variable domain (missing parts from reference TRBV5-5 and TRBJ1-3): DAGVTQSPTHLIKTRGQQVTLRCSPISGHKSVSWYQQVLGQGPQFIFQYYEKEERGRGNFPDRFSARQFPNYSSELNVNALLLGDSALYLCASSPRGTAGNTIYFGEGSWLTVV.

V usage is TRBV5-8 and J usage is TRBJ1-1; TRBD1 agrees at 8 bases. V lost 4 bases, J lost 3 bases, and 5 bases stayed unmatched. The CDR3 is made up of 14 amino acids. CDR1 is SGHTS and CDR2 is YDEGEE in the germline V gene. The DNA for the CDR3 is TGTGCCAGCAGCCTCGGACAGGGTTACACTGAAGCTTTCTTT. Amino acids: CASSLGQGYTEAFF.

This rearrangement joins TRBV3-1 (or the pseudogene TRBV3-2) to TRBJ1-1, with D maybe TRBD1 (5 bases). CDR1 and CDR2 (germline): LGHDT, YNNKEL (reference sequence). The CDR3 consists of 15 residues. The V gene lost 1 base and the J gene lost 3 bases, with 12 bases spanning the gap. CDR3 in amino acids: CASSQGGGGYTEAFF. The CDR3 coding sequence is TGTGCCAGCAGCCAAGGGGGCGGGGGTTACACTGAAGCTTTCTTT.

The CDR3 coding sequence is TGCGCCAGCTGCCGGGTCTCGCGACGGGACAATGAGCAGTTCTTC. Translating gives CASCRVSRRDNEQFF. V gene TRBV5-1 combines with J gene TRBJ2-1; unclear D gene. This CDR3 is 15 amino acids long. The germline V gene has CDR1 SGHRS and CDR2 YFSETQ. Trimming removed 7 bases from V and 5 bases from J, with 19 bases in between.

The chain has TRBV19 and TRBJ2-1, with TRBD2 identical over 10 bases. This CDR3 spans 13 amino acids. In germline, CDR1 is LNHDA, CDR2 SQIVND (reference sequence). With V trimmed by 8 bases and J by 6 bases, 4 bases remained unmatched. The CDR3 region is CASRTSGRNEQFF. The DNA of the CDR3 is TGTGCCAGTCGGACTAGCGGTCGCAATGAGCAGTTCTTC.

This chain uses TRBV23-1 with TRBJ2-2; no definite D call. TRBV23-1 is an open reading frame whose function is uncertain. The CDR3 consists of 17 residues. V lost 0 bases to trimming and J lost 2 bases, with 13 bases between them. This CDR3 is CASSQSARLRNTGELFF. In DNA, the CDR3 is TGCGCCAGCAGTCAATCTGCCAGGCTTAGAAACACCGGGGAGCTGTTTTTT.

The genes are TRBV11-2 and TRBJ1-2; TRBD1 aligns across 8 bases. With 10 bases clipped from V and 0 bases from J, the junction kept 4 bases outside the gene matches. The CDR3 spans 13 residues. Germline V gives CDR1 SGHAT, CDR2 FQNNGV. The CDR3: CATDRGTNYGYTF. CDR3 bases: TGTGCCACCGACAGGGGAACTAACTATGGCTACACCTTC.

The chain is built from TRBV5-1 and TRBJ1-6, with 7 bases matching TRBD1. CDR1 SGHRS and CDR2 YFSETQ come from the germline V gene. The junction had 5 bases not matched to a gene; V was cut back by 7 bases and J by 7 bases. The CDR3 extends over 13 amino acids. Here the CDR3 DNA reads TGCGCCAGCGCAGACAGGGTCAATTCACCCCTCCACTTT. This sequence encodes CASADRVNSPLHF.

Regarding this clone: Within the sample, other DNA sequences also encode this same CDR3. The chain recombines TRBV19 with TRBJ2-6, with a tentative D call TRBD2 (5 bases). Germline assignment: CDR1 LNHDA and CDR2 SQIVND (reference sequence). Trimming left V 9 bases short and J 0 bases short, with 15 bases between. The CDR3 length is 16 residues. CDR3 sequence (DNA): TGTGCCAGCAGGAGGCAGGCAAGCTCTGGGGCCAACGTCCTGACTTTC. Its translation is CASRRQASSGANVLTF.

This clone showed up many times. The V and J genes are TRBV24-1 and TRBJ2-7; D possibly corresponds to TRBD1 (6 bases). The germline V gene encodes CDR1 KGHDR and CDR2 SFDVKD. V was pared by 7 bases and J by 3 bases, with 15 bases between. The CDR3 runs 14 residues. The DNA of the CDR3 is TGTGCCACCAGCCCTGGGGGCCCTTTCTACGAGCAGTACTTC. This translates into CATSPGGPFYEQYF.

This clone was seen only once. The rearrangement links TRBV6-2 or TRBV6-3 to TRBJ1-2; 7 bases match TRBD1. This CDR3 is 14 amino acids long. Germline assignment: CDR1 MNHEY and CDR2 SVGEGT. With V trimmed by 4 bases and J by 4 bases, 6 bases remained unmatched. The CDR3 protein is CASSWDSEGYGYTF. In DNA, the CDR3 is TGTGCCAGCAGTTGGGACAGTGAGGGCTATGGCTACACCTTC.

This chain joins TRBV19 and TRBJ2-1, with 8 bases that match TRBD2. In germline, CDR1 is LNHDA, CDR2 SQIVND (reference sequence). The CDR3 has 15 residues. V was clipped by 10 bases and J by 7 bases; unmatched bases: 15. The CDR3 spells CATKDGRAGGNEQFF. DNA of the CDR3: TGTGCCACGAAAGACGGGAGGGCCGGGGGTAATGAGCAGTTCTTC.

J is TRBJ2-1 and V is TRBV28; D may be TRBD2 (5 bases). The CDR3 covers 13 residues. CDR1 is MDHEN, CDR2 SYDVKM, per germline. V was cut by 4 bases and J by 3 bases, with 7 bases left in between. CDR3 nucleotides: TGTGCCAGCAGTTCGGGGAGCTACAATGAGCAGTTCTTC. Translation gives CASSSGSYNEQFF.

The sample holds a few counts of this clone. The rearrangement joins TRBV28 to TRBJ1-1; the match to TRBD1 covers 9 bases. Germline V gives CDR1 MDHEN, CDR2 SYDVKM. The CDR3 loop spans 17 amino acids. Trimming took 6 bases from V and 0 from J; bases not matched to a gene: 11. The DNA for the CDR3 is TGTGCCAGCAGCGTTCTTGGACAGGGGATATTGAACACTGAAGCTTTCTTT. It yields the protein CASSVLGQGILNTEAFF. Full variable domain (missing parts from reference TRBV28 and TRBJ1-1): DVKVTQSSRYLVKRTGEKVFLECVQDMDHENMFWYRQDPGLGLRLIYFSYDVKMKEKGDIPEGYSVSREKKERFSLILESASTNQTSMYLCASSVLGQGILNTEAFFGQGTRLTVV.

The chain links TRBV7-8 to TRBJ2-1; D possibly corresponds to TRBD2 (6 bases). This CDR3 is 14 amino acids long. V lost 4 bases and J 3 bases, leaving 10 bases between the germline ends. Germline CDR1 and CDR2: SGHVS and FQNEAQ. CDR3 protein: CASSSGTYYNEQFF. Written as DNA, the CDR3 is TGTGCCAGCAGCTCCGGGACTTACTACAATGAGCAGTTCTTC.

This rearrangement joins TRBV6-5 to TRBJ1-6; D is uncertain. Germline V gives CDR1 MNHEY, CDR2 SVGAGI. Trimming took 2 bases from V and 6 from J, leaving 8 bases between them. The CDR3 totals 14 residues. In nucleotides, the CDR3 is TGTGCCAGCAGTTACACGGAGGGTAATTCACCCCTCCACTTT. Translated: CASSYTEGNSPLHF.

The gene calls are TRBV18 and TRBJ2-2; weak D call: TRBD2 (6 bases). Germline loops: CDR1 KGHSH, CDR2 LQKENI. V was clipped by 4 bases and J by 6 bases, with 12 bases between them. CDR3 length: 14 amino acids. The CDR3 loop reads CASSQRVEAGELFF. The CDR3, as DNA: TGTGCCAGCTCACAGCGGGTAGAGGCCGGGGAGCTGTTTTTT.

As regards this clone: Germline and junction disagree at one end, which may indicate a read error. The J gene is TRBJ1-2, the V gene TRBV7-7; maybe TRBD1 (5 bases). Germline V CDR1 and CDR2: SSHAT, FNYEAQ (reference sequence). The CDR3 length is 19 residues. The chain's CDR3 is CASTPGGREVTRANYGYTF. CDR3 coding DNA: TGTGCTAGCACCCCGGGGGGTCGAGAAGTGACGAGAGCTAACTATGGCTACACCTTC.

The chain combines TRBV19 with TRBJ2-3; 15 bases are shared with TRBD2. This CDR3 comprises 15 residues. Germline loops: CDR1 LNHDA, CDR2 SQIVND (reference sequence). Trimming cost V 7 bases and J 5 bases; bases outside gene matches: 4. The CDR3 spells CASMGLAGGEDTQYF. In DNA, the CDR3 is TGTGCCAGTATGGGACTAGCGGGAGGAGAAGATACGCAGTATTTT.

CDR3 protein: CASFGDVTGELFF. The DNA of the CDR3 is TGTGCCAGCTTCGGGGATGTAACCGGGGAGCTGTTTTTT. The chain couples TRBV25-1 to TRBJ2-2; possible D gene TRBD2, 5 bases. Germline V gives CDR1 MGHDK, CDR2 SYGVNS. The V gene lost 8 bases and the J gene lost 5 bases, with 12 bases spanning the gap. The length of the CDR3 is 13 residues. Together with reference TRBV25-1 and TRBJ2-2, the CDR3 gives the full variable domain: EADIYQTPRYLVIGTGKKITLECSQTMGHDKMYWYQQDPGMELHLIHYSYGVNSTEKGDLSSESTVSRIRTEHFPLTLESARPSHTSQYLCASFGDVTGELFFGEGSRLTVL.

This clone was seen a few times. V is TRBV5-1 and J is TRBJ2-7, with D tentatively TRBD1 (5 bases). Trimming shortened V by 0 bases and J by 4 bases, and 20 bases separated the two germline ends. Germline-derived CDR1 and CDR2 are SGHRS and YFSETQ. The CDR3 sequence is 17 residues long. The CDR3 bases are TGCGCCAGCAGCTTGGAAGGGTACAGGAGAGTCTATTACGAGCAGTACTTC. Translating it yields CASSLEGYRRVYYEQYF.

The chain couples TRBV7-2 to TRBJ2-1, with D uncertain. V lost 5 bases, J lost 12 bases, and 23 bases lay in between. The CDR3 has 15 residues. The V gene's germline CDR1 is SGHTA and CDR2 FQGNSA. CDR3 loop: CASSLPVWPDPGQFF. The CDR3 DNA reads as TGTGCCAGCAGCCTACCCGTATGGCCAGACCCGGGGCAGTTCTTC.

The V gene is TRBV27, the J gene TRBJ2-1; 10 bases are a match to TRBD1. CDR1 and CDR2 (germline): MNHEY, SMNVEV (reference sequence). The CDR3 consists of 17 residues. The V segment lost 3 bases and the J segment 4 bases; nucleotides outside the gene matches: 9. The CDR3 loop is CASSFLPDRGLYNEQFF. CDR3 DNA: TGTGCCAGCAGTTTCCTTCCGGACAGGGGGTTGTACAATGAGCAGTTCTTC.

This chain uses TRBV10-3 with TRBJ2-3, with 13 bases lining up with TRBD2. After removal of 6 bases from V and 7 bases from J, the junction contained 7 bases not matched to a gene. Looked up from germline, CDR1 is ENHRY and CDR2 is SYGVKD. This CDR3 has 15 residues. The CDR3 here is CAISLLAGGPNTQYF. The CDR3 nucleotides read TGTGCCATCAGCCTACTAGCGGGAGGGCCAAATACGCAGTATTTT.

This chain uses TRBV7-9 with TRBJ2-5; 7 bases agree with TRBD1. Germline CDR1 and CDR2: SEHNR and FQNEAQ (reference sequence). V was pared by 7 bases and J by 4 bases, with 0 bases of the junction left unmatched. The CDR3 runs 11 residues. This CDR3 is CASNRGETQYF. The CDR3 bases are TGTGCCAGCAACAGGGGAGAGACCCAGTACTTC.

V and J are TRBV7-9 and TRBJ2-1; D not resolved. Trimming cost V 3 bases and J 7 bases, with 7 bases left between them. CDR3 length: 12 amino acids. The V gene's germline CDR1 is SEHNR and CDR2 FQNEAQ (reference sequence). The DNA for the CDR3 is TGTGCCAGCAGCTTGAACGGGAATGAGCAGTTCTTC. Translated: CASSLNGNEQFF.

V and J are TRBV18 and TRBJ1-3, with D unclear. The CDR3 has 16 residues. Deletions cut 6 bases from V and 0 bases from J, with 15 bases between. CDR1 is KGHSH and CDR2 is LQKENI in the germline V gene. DNA for the CDR3: TGTGCCAGCTCCGAGGGCAGCAGCCACTCTGGAAACACCATATATTTT. This gives the protein CASSEGSSHSGNTIYF.

The chain combines TRBV18 with TRBJ2-2; possible D gene TRBD1, 6 bases. The V gene lost 3 bases and the J gene lost 0 bases, with 14 bases spanning the gap. The CDR3 consists of 17 residues. CDR1 and CDR2 (germline): KGHSH, LQKENI. CDR3 sequence: CASSPSRGHANTGELFF. The CDR3 DNA reads as TGTGCCAGCTCACCCTCCAGGGGTCACGCGAACACCGGGGAGCTGTTTTTT.

This clone was counted a few times. The rearrangement uses TRBV19 and TRBJ1-5, with a possible D match to TRBD1 (6 bases). V was pared by 0 bases and J by 7 bases, with 16 bases between. The CDR3 length is 16 residues. Germline assignment: CDR1 LNHDA and CDR2 SQIVND (reference sequence). Here the CDR3 reads CASSIDTGPQGQPQHF. Here the CDR3 DNA reads TGTGCCAGTAGTATAGATACCGGACCCCAGGGGCAGCCCCAGCATTTT.